The following is a T cell receptor beta chain sequence with its context. Antigen specificity is unknown. The entry originates in a study of cytomegalovirus exposure and HLA in healthy donors. Amplification used 60 Vbeta primers and 13 Jbeta primers. Repertoires were generated with immunoSEQ multiplex PCR, while TCRdb's copy carries only in-frame clones and drops some. Of 150,000 or so clones in the sample, 65% to 80% were seen once. Losses at the gene ends were 2 bases for V and 7 bases for J; bases not matched to a gene: 11. The CDR3 is 15 residues long. Germline loops: CDR1 SGHKS, CDR2 YYEKEE (reference sequence). General observations from the study: Earlier analysis looked at TCR beta V segments, and most were productive about 90% or about 30% of the time. Evidence from a later analysis indicated that most CMV-associated TCR beta chains looked HLA-restricted.

V usage is TRBV5-5 and J usage is TRBJ1-2, with 7 bases identical to TRBD1. This sequence originates from a woman aged 30 to 39 in good health and CMV-seronegative. Sequenced material: PBMCs. The CDR3 protein is CASSLRPGGFVGYTF. DNA for the CDR3: TGTGCCAGCAGCTTACGGCCAGGGGGTTTCGTTGGCTACACCTTC. The full variable domain, with the rest looked up from reference TRBV5-5 and TRBJ1-2, is DAGVTQSPTHLIKTRGQQVTLRCSPISGHKSVSWYQQVLGQGPQFIFQYYEKEERGRGNFPDRFSARQFPNYSSELNVNALLLGDSALYLCASSLRPGGFVGYTFGSGTRLTVV.